This T cell receptor (beta chain) was sequenced in a study of CD8+CD57+ T cells in acquired aplastic anemia. Study information: Sorting CD4+ and CD8+ cells gave DNA averaging about 3.3 ug. Healthy donor sequencing depth: approximately 9.9 million CD4+, roughly 11 million CD8+ reads. Whole-study results and caveats: Significance was not reached for CD8+ Simpson's diversity between patients and controls. Overlapping CD8+ CDR3 repertoires of patients and controls contained approximately 28 shared sequences.

The CDR3 spans 14 residues. With 6 bases removed from V and 10 bases from J, the gap between germline ends came to 16 bases. CDR1 and CDR2 from the germline V gene are SNHLY and FYNNEI. Comment on this clonotype: Its specificity is not known.

CDR3 and TCR beta VDJ profiling relied on a genomic DNA template. TCRdb passed the reads through MiXCR, listing each CDR3 protein once. The sample gives 400,000 to 450,000 distinct CDR3 sequences, around 68% of which show up once; 4% is in the top ten. This chain connects TRBV2 to TRBJ1-6; D call uncertain. Material: sorted CD4+, CD8+, or CD8+CD57+ T cells (not recorded which) from PBMCs. This TCR was recovered from a human donor in good health, serving as a control. This chain's CDR3 is CASSCNRLNSPLHF. DNA for the CDR3: TGTGCCAGCAGCTGTAACAGATTAAACTCACCCCTCCACTTT.